A single sample is the source of the 8 T cell receptor beta chains below, sequenced in a study of blood T cells in healthy people across ages. Next came a second PCR, run for about 6 to 12 cycles, which used a sample-barcoded 5' primer along with a J-beta primer mix. TCRdb ran MiXCR on the 5' RACE reads and lists one entry per CDR3 protein. Among almost 800,000 distinct CDR3 sequences listed, about 62% were seen once. Sequencing was performed on blood. The source of these receptors is a young man in good health.

This clonotype was seen at least ten times. Since a much larger clone is just one base distant, this may be a read error. V gene TRBV12-3 or TRBV12-4 combines with J gene TRBJ2-5; TRBD2 might be the D (6 bases). V was pared by 7 bases and J by 11 bases, with 26 bases between. CDR3 length: 15 amino acids. For the CDR3, the DNA is TGTGCCAGCACCTTCCTTCTAGCGCCTAACAATGAGCAGTACTTC. Its protein is CASTFLLAPNNEQYF.

This rearrangement joins TRBV20-1 to TRBJ2-7; tentatively, D is TRBD2 (5 bases). V was clipped by 3 bases and J by 7 bases, with 16 bases between them. The germline gives CDR1 DFQATT, CDR2 SNEGSKA (reference sequence). This CDR3 contains 13 residues. The CDR3 reads CSASRRVVGEQYF. In DNA form, the CDR3 reads TGCAGTGCTAGCAGGCGGGTCGTAGGGGAGCAGTACTTC.

Remarks on this clonotype: A read error may account for a junction end that differs from germline. V is TRBV27 and J is TRBJ2-7; 11 bases are shared with TRBD1. This CDR3 is built from 14 residues. Germline CDR1 is MNHEY and CDR2 is SMNVEV (reference sequence). This CDR3 reads CACSPTGTGGEQYF. CDR3 in DNA: TGTGCCTGCAGCCCTACCGGGACAGGGGGCGAGCAGTACTTC.

The gene calls are TRBV2 and TRBJ1-2; D remains ambiguous. Germline V gene sequence: CDR1 SNHLY, CDR2 FYNNEI. This CDR3 has 15 residues. Trimming removed 3 bases at V and 0 bases at J, with 11 bases between. The CDR3 DNA sequence: TGTGCCAGCAGTGATAAGATAACCGCTAACTATGGCTACACCTTC. It translates to CASSDKITANYGYTF.

This chain joins TRBV28 and TRBJ2-7; D possibly corresponds to TRBD1 (5 bases). Germline V lookup: CDR1 MDHEN, CDR2 SYDVKM. The CDR3 contains 14 residues. The V end was cut by 5 bases, the J end by 1 base, with 12 bases between. The CDR3 coding sequence is TGTGCCAGCAGTCCAGGGTCGGTTTCCTACGAGCAGTACTTC. This translates into CASSPGSVSYEQYF.

This clonotype was observed a handful of times. V gene TRBV2 combines with J gene TRBJ2-1; weak D call: TRBD1 (5 bases). Germline V gives CDR1 SNHLY, CDR2 FYNNEI. The V and J ends lost 6 bases and 8 bases respectively, with 11 bases between them. This CDR3 has 12 residues. CDR3 in DNA: TGTGCCAGCAGGTGGACACGGGATGAGCAGTTCTTC. Protein product: CASRWTRDEQFF.

V gene TRBV9 combines with J gene TRBJ2-4, with 8 bases that match TRBD2. J gave up 3 bases and V 5 bases, and 10 bases lay outside the gene matches. In germline, CDR1 is SGDLS, CDR2 YYNGEE. The CDR3 is made up of 16 amino acids. The CDR3 DNA is TGTGCCAGCAGTGCCCATCCGGGGACTAGCAAAAACATTCAGTACTTC. This gives the protein CASSAHPGTSKNIQYF.

The genes are TRBV6-2 or TRBV6-3 and TRBJ2-7; the D gene could be TRBD1 or TRBD2 (5 bases each). V lost 5 bases, J lost 3 bases, and 14 bases lay in between. The CDR3 is made up of 14 amino acids. CDR1 MNHEY and CDR2 SVGEGT come from the germline V gene. In DNA form, the CDR3 reads TGTGCCAGCAGTAGGGGACCGGTCGGCTACGAGCAGTACTTC. Protein: CASSRGPVGYEQYF.